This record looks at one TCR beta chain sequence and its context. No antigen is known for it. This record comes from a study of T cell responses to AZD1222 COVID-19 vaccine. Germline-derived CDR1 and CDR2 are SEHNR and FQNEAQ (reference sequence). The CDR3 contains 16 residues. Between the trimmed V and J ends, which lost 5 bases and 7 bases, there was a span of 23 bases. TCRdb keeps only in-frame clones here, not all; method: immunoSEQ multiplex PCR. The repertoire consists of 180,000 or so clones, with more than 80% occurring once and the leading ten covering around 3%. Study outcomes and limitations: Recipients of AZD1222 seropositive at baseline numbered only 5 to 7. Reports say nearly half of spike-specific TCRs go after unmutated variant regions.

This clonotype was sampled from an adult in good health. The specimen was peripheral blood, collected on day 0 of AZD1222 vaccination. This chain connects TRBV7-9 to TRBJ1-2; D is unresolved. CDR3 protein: CASSPPSIRSAGGYTF. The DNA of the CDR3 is TGTGCCAGCAGCCCTCCTTCAATCAGATCGGCAGGTGGCTACACCTTC.